This T cell receptor beta chain was identified in a study of T cell responses to AZD1222 COVID-19 vaccine (dated by TCRdb to about 2021). About the investigation overall: AZD1222 recipients with second doses at about 4 weeks or about 12 weeks were pooled, because spike-specific TCR depth and breadth did not differ between schedules. A total of more than 230 trial participants underwent TCR sequencing, of whom 200 to 220 received two doses of AZD1222 and about 25 received two doses of the MenACWY control vaccine. Enrollment into the trials was organized by age into subgroups of 18-55, 56-69 and 70-plus years, and those subgroups contained roughly 150, 30 and 60 TCR-sequenced participants, respectively. The study at large found these results: Reportedly, almost half of the unique spike-specific TCRs recognized epitopes lying outside the regions that are mutated in the B.1.351 and B.1.1.7 variants. Because no day 14 peak-response samples were available, repertoires were characterized only after the peak T cell response. In the small 56-69-year group, the increase in depth fell short of significance, most likely because of low power. Spike-specific TCR breadth and depth rose significantly after two AZD1222 doses compared with day 0 and with MenACWY recipients. Conclusions about previously exposed vaccinees were limited because only a handful of AZD1222 recipients were SARS-CoV-2 seropositive at baseline. The whole spike protein was spanned by vaccine-associated CD4 TCRs, and dominant responses were seen in regions 160-218 and 743-854. Participants were mostly white British and included more females than males, and it was suggested by the authors that clonal diversity may have been underestimated.

According to the study, the label for this sample's time point signals: baseline before first vaccination. The vaccinee samples were drawn from two UK trials, COV001 and COV002, one of which was a single-blind randomized controlled phase 2/3 trial testing AZD1222 (ChAdOx1 nCoV-19) in healthy adults. Trial participant PBMC samples were collected at day 0 and day 28 after the second dose for TCRbeta chain sequencing. Worth noting for this clone: Its antigen is currently not known. No much larger clone exists at a distance of one base, and base qualities are not known.

The CDR3 regions of human TCRbeta chains were subjected to immunosequencing. In the paper's pipeline: TCRs in the repertoires were matched against a reference library of SARS-CoV-2-specific TCRs that had been generated with the MIRA antigen-specificity platform. Breadth was defined as the fraction of unique TCRs that were SARS-CoV-2-associated. Depth was defined as the fraction of total T cells that were SARS-CoV-2-associated. Each spike-specific TCR was assigned to its reactive spike region and to a CD4 or CD8 class using the MIRA data. Log10-transformed breadth and depth values were compared by one-way ANOVA with Sidak's multiple comparisons tests. In its TCRdb copy, this immuneACCESS table keeps in-frame sequences only and misses some clones. Where compared with another copy, unresolved V genes explain less than half of these, and the others have no known cause. The V and J calls and clone size were taken over from that table, and D and trimming were inferred from the DNA. A total of about 140,000 clones appear in this sample, approximately 90% of them only once. Roughly 2.8% of the sample belongs to the ten largest clones.

The TCR comes from an adult in good health. Sequenced here: peripheral blood, sampled on day 0 of AZD1222 vaccination.

The nucleotides are TGTGCCACCAGTGATTTGGGGTTGGGGGGGCCCGGCAATGAGCAGTTCTTC. Its protein product is CATSDLGLGGPGNEQFF. The sequence joins TRBV24-1 to TRBJ2-1, with TRBD2 tentatively as D gene (7 bases match). Looking up the germline V gene yields CDR1 KGHDR and CDR2 SFDVKD. V loses 0 bases, J loses 6 bases, and the germline ends lie 17 bases apart. The CDR3 has 17 amino acids, counting the end cysteine and phenylalanine. Only the CDR3 DNA stays, 51 bases, in frame from base 1.